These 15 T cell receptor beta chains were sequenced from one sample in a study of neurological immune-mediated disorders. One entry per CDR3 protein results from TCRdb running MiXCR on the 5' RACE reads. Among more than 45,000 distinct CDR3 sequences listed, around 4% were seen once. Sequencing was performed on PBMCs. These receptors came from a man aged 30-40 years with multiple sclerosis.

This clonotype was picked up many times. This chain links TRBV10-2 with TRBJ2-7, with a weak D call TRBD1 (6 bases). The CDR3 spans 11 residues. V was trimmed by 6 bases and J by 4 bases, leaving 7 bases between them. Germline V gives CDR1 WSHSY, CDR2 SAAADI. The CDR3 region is CASRTGYEQYF. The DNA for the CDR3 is TGCGCCAGCAGGACAGGTTACGAGCAGTACTTC.

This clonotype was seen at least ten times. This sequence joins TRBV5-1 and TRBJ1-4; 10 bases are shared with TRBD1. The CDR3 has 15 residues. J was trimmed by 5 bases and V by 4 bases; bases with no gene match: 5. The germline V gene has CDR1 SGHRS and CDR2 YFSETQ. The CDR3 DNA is TGCGCCAGCAGCGCACCGGGACAGGGGAATGAAAAACTGTTTTTT. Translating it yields CASSAPGQGNEKLFF.

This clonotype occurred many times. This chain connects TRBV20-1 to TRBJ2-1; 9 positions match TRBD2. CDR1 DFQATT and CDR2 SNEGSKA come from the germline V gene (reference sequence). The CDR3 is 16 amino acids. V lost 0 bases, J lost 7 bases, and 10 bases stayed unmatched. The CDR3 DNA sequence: TGCAGTGCTAGAGATTACGCGGGAGGGCCACTTAATGAGCAGTTCTTC. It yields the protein CSARDYAGGPLNEQFF.

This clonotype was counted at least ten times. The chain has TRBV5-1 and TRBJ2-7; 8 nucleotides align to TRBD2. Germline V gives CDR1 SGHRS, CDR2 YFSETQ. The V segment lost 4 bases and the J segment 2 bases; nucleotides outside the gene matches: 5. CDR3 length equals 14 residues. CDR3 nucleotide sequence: TGCGCCAGCAGCCCGAGCGGGAGCACCTACGAGCAGTACTTC. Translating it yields CASSPSGSTYEQYF.

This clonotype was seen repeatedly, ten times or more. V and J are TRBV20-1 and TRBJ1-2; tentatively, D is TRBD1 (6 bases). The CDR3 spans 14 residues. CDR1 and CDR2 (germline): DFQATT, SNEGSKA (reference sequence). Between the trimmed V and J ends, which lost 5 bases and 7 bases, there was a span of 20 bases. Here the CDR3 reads CSAPPRGGSGGYTF. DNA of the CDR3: TGCAGTGCTCCTCCCCGGGGGGGCTCGGGTGGCTACACCTTC.

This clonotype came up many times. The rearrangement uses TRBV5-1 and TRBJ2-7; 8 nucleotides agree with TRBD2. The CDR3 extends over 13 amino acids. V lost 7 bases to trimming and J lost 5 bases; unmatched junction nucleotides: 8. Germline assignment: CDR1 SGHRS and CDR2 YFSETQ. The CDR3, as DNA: TGCGCCAGCGGAGCGGGAGACGTCAACGAGCAGTACTTC. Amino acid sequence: CASGAGDVNEQYF. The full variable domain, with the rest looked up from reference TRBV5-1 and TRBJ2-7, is KAGVTQTPRYLIKTRGQQVTLSCSPISGHRSVSWYQQTPGQGLQFLFEYFSETQRNKGNFPGRFSGRQFSNSRSEMNVSTLELGDSALYLCASGAGDVNEQYFGPGTRLTVT.

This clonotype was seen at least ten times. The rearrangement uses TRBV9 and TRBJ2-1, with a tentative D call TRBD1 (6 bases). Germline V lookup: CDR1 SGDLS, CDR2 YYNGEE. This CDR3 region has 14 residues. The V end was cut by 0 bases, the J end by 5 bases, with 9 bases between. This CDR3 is CASSVEGDDNEQFF. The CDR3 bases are TGTGCCAGCAGCGTAGAGGGGGACGACAATGAGCAGTTCTTC.

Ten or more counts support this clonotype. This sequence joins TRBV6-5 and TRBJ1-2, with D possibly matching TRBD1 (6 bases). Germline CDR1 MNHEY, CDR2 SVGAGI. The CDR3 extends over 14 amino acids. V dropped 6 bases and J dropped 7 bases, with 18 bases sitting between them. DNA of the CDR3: TGTGCCAGCAGCCTCATGGGGGGGGCCGGTGGCTACACCTTC. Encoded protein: CASSLMGGAGGYTF.

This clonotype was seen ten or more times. The CDR3 region is CASSLGAGEQYF. The CDR3 DNA reads as TGCGCCAGCAGCTTGGGGGCAGGTGAGCAGTACTTC. The chain employs TRBV5-1 and TRBJ2-7; D gene ambiguous. Trimming removed 0 bases at V and 7 bases at J, with 8 bases between. Germline V gene data show CDR1 as SGHRS and CDR2 as YFSETQ. The CDR3 has 12 residues.

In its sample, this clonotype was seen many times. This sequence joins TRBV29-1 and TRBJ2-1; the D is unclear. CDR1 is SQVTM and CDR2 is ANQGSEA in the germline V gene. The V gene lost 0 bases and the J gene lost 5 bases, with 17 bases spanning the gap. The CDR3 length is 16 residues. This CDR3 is CSVEDRWRSGDNEQFF. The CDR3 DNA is TGCAGCGTTGAAGATCGTTGGCGGTCCGGCGACAATGAGCAGTTCTTC.

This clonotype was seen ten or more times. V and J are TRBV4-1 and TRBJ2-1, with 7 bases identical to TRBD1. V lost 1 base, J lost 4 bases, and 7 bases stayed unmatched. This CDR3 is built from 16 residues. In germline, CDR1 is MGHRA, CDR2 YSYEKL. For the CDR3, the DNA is TGCGCCAGCAGCCAAGTAGGGGGCCTGGGGTACAATGAGCAGTTCTTC. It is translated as CASSQVGGLGYNEQFF.

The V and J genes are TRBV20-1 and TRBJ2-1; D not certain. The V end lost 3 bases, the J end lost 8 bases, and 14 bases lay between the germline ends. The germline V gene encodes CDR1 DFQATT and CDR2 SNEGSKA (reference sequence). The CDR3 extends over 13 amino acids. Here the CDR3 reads CSASDSPVYEQFF. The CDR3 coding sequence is TGCAGTGCTAGCGATTCCCCGGTGTATGAGCAGTTCTTC.

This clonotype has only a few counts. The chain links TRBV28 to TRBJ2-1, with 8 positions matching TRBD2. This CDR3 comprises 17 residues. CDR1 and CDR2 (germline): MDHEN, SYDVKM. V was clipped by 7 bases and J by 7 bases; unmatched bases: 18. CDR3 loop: CASTDPPGRAEKNEQFF. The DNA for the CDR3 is TGTGCCAGCACCGATCCCCCCGGGAGGGCAGAGAAAAATGAGCAGTTCTTC.

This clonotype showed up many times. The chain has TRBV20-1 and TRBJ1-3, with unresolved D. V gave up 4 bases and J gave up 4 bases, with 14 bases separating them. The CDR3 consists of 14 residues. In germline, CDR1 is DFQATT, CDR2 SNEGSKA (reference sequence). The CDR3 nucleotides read TGCAGTGCTATCGACGACACGACCGGAAACACCATATATTTT. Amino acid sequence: CSAIDDTTGNTIYF.

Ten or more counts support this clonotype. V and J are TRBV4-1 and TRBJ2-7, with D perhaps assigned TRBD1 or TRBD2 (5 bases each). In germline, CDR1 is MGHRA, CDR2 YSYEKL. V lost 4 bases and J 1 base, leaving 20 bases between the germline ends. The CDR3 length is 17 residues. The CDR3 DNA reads TGCGCCAGCAGCCTAAACCCCCGGGGACGCTCGTCCTACGAGCAGTACTTC. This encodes CASSLNPRGRSSYEQYF.